This record concerns one TCR beta chain sequence. This entry belongs to a study of control samples from healthy donors and cancer patients. Measured with immunoSEQ multiplex PCR; TCRdb has only the in-frame clones, and not every one. The profile shows 100,000 to 150,000 clones, about nine tenths of them singletons. Germline V gene lookup returns CDR1 SGHAT and CDR2 FQNNGV. Trimming removed 3 bases at V and 5 bases at J, with 10 bases between. The CDR3 length is 13 residues. The sample comprised blood. The chain joins TRBV11-2 to TRBJ1-1; no clear D. This TCR derives from a man aged 18 to 29 in good health. CDR3 residues: CASSFQGGTEAFF. The DNA for the CDR3 is TGTGCCAGCAGCTTTCAAGGTGGGACTGAAGCTTTCTTT.